This T cell receptor beta chain was captured in a study of technical replicates of blood from several donors. This CDR3 region has 13 residues. The V end was cut by 5 bases, the J end by 0 bases, with 5 bases between. The germline CDR1 and CDR2 sequences are KGHSH and LQKENI. The protocol was immunoSEQ multiplex PCR, while the TCRdb copy is restricted to in-frame clones and leaves out a portion. The data hold about 80,000 clones, with 90% to 95% observed a single time. The V and J genes are TRBV18 and TRBJ2-1, with D unresolved. This TCR came from a human donor in good health. Sequenced: T cells isolated from PBMCs. The CDR3 bases are TGTGCCAGCTCAATGAGCTCCTACAATGAGCAGTTCTTC. Residues: CASSMSSYNEQFF. The full variable domain, completed using reference TRBV18 and TRBJ2-1, is NAGVMQNPRHLVRRRGQEARLRCSPMKGHSHVYWYRQLPEEGLKFMVYLQKENIIDESGMPKERFSAEFPKEGPSILRIQQVVRGDSAAYFCASSMSSYNEQFFGPGTRLTVL.